This T cell receptor beta chain was recorded in a study of vaccination effects on CD4 cells after COVID-19. On the study more broadly: Specimens were obtained from a couple of convalescent patients 16 days and one week prior to vaccination. Overall study findings and caveats: Clones that were induced by infection or by vaccine showed marked contraction late after vaccination.

In regard to this clone: Antigen: not known.

Here immunoSEQ multiplex PCR was the method, and the copy in TCRdb shows in-frame clones only, minus some. This table has roughly 70,000 clones, 73% appearing once. Under the ViraFEST assay, PBMC were stimulated with viral peptide pools so that antigen-specific CD4+ T cells expanded. Sequencing was performed afterwards. Culturing for roughly 10 days preceded CD4+ T cell isolation. The person's infection with SARS-CoV-2, confirmed by PCR, took place between March and December 2020. Culturing of 2 million to 2.5 million PBMC per well took place with roughly 10 IU/ml IL-2 and around 10 ug/ml peptides. At days 3 and 7, half of the medium was exchanged for IL-2 medium. The receptor was derived from a human donor who had a prior SARS-CoV-2 infection. Material: CD4+ T cells from PBMCs cultured with HIV peptides, obtained before COVID-19 vaccination. Subset indicated: HIV-1 Nef peptide pool negative control/reference culture.

CDR3 amino acids: CASSDQTGYTF. The DNA of the CDR3 is TGTGCCAGCAGCGACCAAACGGGCTACACCTTC. The chain is built from TRBV6-5 and TRBJ1-2; D remains ambiguous. The CDR3 runs to 11 residues. CDR1 and CDR2 (germline): MNHEY, SVGAGI. Trimming stripped 6 bases from V and 8 bases from J, with 10 bases between.